These 15 T cell receptor beta chains originate from one sample sequenced in a study of CD8+CD57+ T cells in acquired aplastic anemia. Researchers used genomic DNA as the template to profile TCR beta VDJ and CDR3. In TCRdb, the reads were re-called with MiXCR into one record per CDR3 protein. Of around 160,000 distinct CDR3 sequences listed, 40% to 50% are singletons. Before being chosen for sequencing, patients had shown CD8+CD57+ cell expansion by flow cytometry. Sequenced input: sorted CD4+, CD8+, or CD8+CD57+ T cells (not recorded which) from PBMCs. These receptors were obtained from a human donor with aplastic anemia.

The rearrangement uses TRBV19 and TRBJ2-7; TRBD1 aligns across 7 bases. The CDR3 contains 14 residues. The V gene end was trimmed by 6 bases and the J gene end by 1 base; junction bases not matched to a gene: 6. Germline V CDR1 and CDR2: LNHDA, SQIVND (reference sequence). The CDR3 sequence is CASRGQVGSYEQYF. DNA of the CDR3: TGTGCCAGTAGAGGACAGGTGGGGTCCTACGAGCAGTACTTC.

This clonotype was seen once. The V gene is TRBV20-1, the J gene TRBJ2-5; D is ambiguous. The CDR3 covers 12 residues. V lost 3 bases and J 5 bases, leaving 10 bases between the germline ends. The germline CDR1 and CDR2 sequences are DFQATT and SNEGSKA (reference sequence). CDR3 in DNA: TGCAGTGCTAGGACCTTAGTTGAGACCCAGTACTTC. This sequence encodes CSARTLVETQYF.

On this clonotype itself: This could be a read error, since a much larger clone is one nucleotide away. The genes are TRBV5-1 and TRBJ2-6; 9 nucleotides line up with TRBD1. The germline V gene encodes CDR1 SGHRS and CDR2 YFSETQ. The CDR3 runs 15 residues. The CDR3 DNA sequence: TGCGTCAGCAGCACAGGGGGCGCGGGGGCCAACGTCCTGACTTTC. Its protein product is CVSSTGGAGANVLTF.

This clonotype was counted a few times. The chain has TRBV20-1 and TRBJ2-3, with 12 bases fitting TRBD2. The germline gives CDR1 DFQATT, CDR2 SNEGSKA (reference sequence). The CDR3 sequence is 18 residues long. V shed 2 bases, J shed 0 bases, and the junction held 9 bases outside the gene matches. CDR3 nucleotides: TGCAGTGCTAGAAACTACCGGACTAGCGGGGATAGCACAGATACGCAGTATTTT. Translating gives CSARNYRTSGDSTDTQYF.

The gene calls are TRBV9 and TRBJ2-1; no firm D call. Germline V lookup: CDR1 SGDLS, CDR2 YYNGEE. V lost 1 base to trimming and J lost 5 bases, with 4 bases between them. The CDR3 covers 12 residues. CDR3 sequence: CASSVSDNEQFF. CDR3 in DNA: TGTGCCAGCAGCGTATCCGACAATGAGCAGTTCTTC.

This clonotype was seen repeatedly, ten times or more. The J gene is TRBJ1-4, the V gene TRBV5-6; perhaps TRBD1 as D (5 bases). The CDR3 loop spans 15 amino acids. CDR1 is SGHDT, CDR2 YYEEEE, per germline. V was trimmed by 2 bases and J by 3 bases, leaving 11 bases between them. The CDR3 nucleotides read TGTGCCAGCAGCTTTATGGGGGAGCCTAATGAAAAACTGTTTTTT. This encodes CASSFMGEPNEKLFF.

This clonotype was seen at least ten times. CDR3 sequence: CASFLSAGGITGELFF. The CDR3 DNA reads as TGTGCCAGTTTCCTGTCAGCGGGAGGAATCACCGGGGAGCTGTTTTTT. J is TRBJ2-2 and V is TRBV7-2; 9 bases are shared with TRBD2. The CDR3 totals 16 residues. Germline CDR1 is SGHTA and CDR2 is FQGNSA. The V gene end was trimmed by 9 bases and the J gene end by 4 bases; junction bases not matched to a gene: 12.

On this clonotype itself: A much larger clone is a single base away; this may be a read error. This chain connects TRBV7-9 to TRBJ2-3; TRBD1 aligns across 7 bases. Germline lookup yields CDR1 SEHNR and CDR2 FQNEAQ (reference sequence). This CDR3 contains 14 residues. CDR3 DNA sequence: TGTGCCAGCAGCTCCGGGACAGTCATTAATACGCGGTATTTT. It yields the protein CASSSGTVINTRYF.

This clonotype came up once. This rearrangement joins TRBV9 to TRBJ2-3; 12 bases fit TRBD1. CDR3 length equals 15 residues. V dropped 5 bases and J dropped 9; count of bases not matched to a gene: 10. Germline CDR1 SGDLS, CDR2 YYNGEE. The CDR3 nucleotides are TGTGCCAGCAGTCCTGCCGGGACAGGGGGCGGCACGCAGTATTTT. This gives the protein CASSPAGTGGGTQYF.

Many counts were recorded for this clonotype. The rearrangement links TRBV5-1 to TRBJ2-3; 9 nucleotides align to TRBD2. The CDR3 has 16 amino acids. Germline loops: CDR1 SGHRS, CDR2 YFSETQ. V lost 4 bases to trimming and J lost 2 bases; unmatched junction nucleotides: 8. CDR3 DNA: TGCGCCAGCAGCCCCGGACTAGCGCGATACACAGATACGCAGTATTTT. As protein: CASSPGLARYTDTQYF.

Here the CDR3 DNA reads TGTGCCAGCAGTTACGGCGGGAGTACCGATCAGCCCCAGCATTTT. It yields the protein CASSYGGSTDQPQHF. This chain links TRBV6-6 with TRBJ1-5; unclear D gene. Germline V lookup: CDR1 MNHNY, CDR2 SVGAGI (reference sequence). This CDR3 is 15 amino acids long. V gave up 2 bases and J gave up 5 bases, with 13 bases separating them.

Points on this clonotype: One end of the junction does not line up with germline, which may come from a read error. The chain has TRBV7-9 and TRBJ2-7, with 10 bases matching TRBD2. Germline CDR1 reads SEHNR; CDR2 reads FQNEAQ (reference sequence). There are 14 residues in the CDR3. This CDR3 is CASSPGLAANEQYF. CDR3 nucleotide sequence: TGCGCCAGCAGCCCTGGACTAGCGGCAAACGAGCAGTACTTC.

This clonotype was picked up many times. The chain employs TRBV15 and TRBJ2-7; TRBD1 aligns across 7 bases. The ends lost 4 bases at V and 0 bases at J; junction bases unmatched: 9. The V gene's germline CDR1 is LNHNV and CDR2 YYDKDF (reference sequence). CDR3 length: 16 amino acids. CDR3 in amino acids: CATSTGTASLSYEQYF. The CDR3 DNA reads as TGTGCCACCAGCACCGGGACAGCCTCACTCTCCTACGAGCAGTACTTC.

This clonotype was counted ten times or more. The chain couples TRBV18 to TRBJ2-7; TRBD1 matches 9 bases. Unmatched junction bases numbered 3, after V lost 5 bases and J lost 1 base. Germline assignment: CDR1 KGHSH and CDR2 LQKENI. The CDR3 covers 14 residues. The CDR3 is CASSLDRGSYEQYF. The CDR3 DNA is TGTGCCAGCTCATTGGACAGGGGATCCTACGAGCAGTACTTC.

This clonotype appeared once. The J gene is TRBJ1-2, the V gene TRBV9; D might be TRBD1 (6 bases). Germline CDR1 reads SGDLS; CDR2 reads YYNGEE. This CDR3 spans 12 amino acids. The V and J ends lost 7 bases and 4 bases respectively, with 11 bases between them. The CDR3 here is CASGGGAYGYTF. CDR3 coding DNA: TGTGCCAGCGGGGGGGGGGCCTATGGCTACACCTTC.